The 24 T cell receptor beta chains reported below all come from one sample, sequenced in a study of blood T cell repertoires in COVID-19. Sequencing used immunoSEQ multiplex PCR; TCRdb keeps in-frame clones, though not all of them. The repertoire has more than 150,000 clones, roughly 90% of them found once; the top ten carry about 7%. The specimen sequenced was peripheral blood. The receptor source for this set is a man aged 35-49 years with acute or convalescent COVID-19.

This clone has more than one count but fewer than ten. This rearrangement joins TRBV7-8 to TRBJ1-5; a possible D gene is TRBD1 (6 bases). CDR1 and CDR2 (germline): SGHVS, FQNEAQ. The CDR3 is 14 amino acids. V shed 5 bases and J shed 5 bases, with 13 bases lying between them. In DNA form, the CDR3 reads TGTGCCAGCAGCCAAACAGGGTACGATCAGCCCCAGCATTTT. This codes for CASSQTGYDQPQHF.

The chain uses TRBV5-8 and TRBJ2-3; 7 bases are shared with TRBD1. There are 17 residues in the CDR3. From germline, CDR1 is SGHTS and CDR2 YDEGEE. V was pared by 0 bases and J by 0 bases, with 7 bases of the junction left unmatched. Written as DNA, the CDR3 is TGTGCCAGCAGCTTGGAGGTGGGGGACAGAAGCACAGATACGCAGTATTTT. It codes for CASSLEVGDRSTDTQYF.

This chain connects TRBV19 to TRBJ1-3; D gene unclear. V was shortened by 8 bases and J by 0 bases, with 14 bases between the two germline ends. From germline, CDR1 is LNHDA and CDR2 SQIVND (reference sequence). This CDR3 is 15 amino acids long. The CDR3 loop is CASSIGSRSGNTIYF. DNA for the CDR3: TGTGCCAGTTCAATAGGGAGCCGCTCTGGAAACACCATATATTTT. Filled out from reference TRBV19 and TRBJ1-3, the complete variable domain reads DGGITQSPKYLFRKEGQNVTLSCEQNLNHDAMYWYRQDPGQGLRLIYYSQIVNDFQKGDIAEGYSVSREKKESFPLTVTSAQKNPTAFYLCASSIGSRSGNTIYFGEGSWLTVV.

The chain joins TRBV5-5 to TRBJ1-3, with a possible D match to TRBD1 (5 bases). The length of the CDR3 is 14 residues. Trimming stripped 0 bases from V and 4 bases from J, with 8 bases between. Looked up from germline, CDR1 is SGHKS and CDR2 is YYEKEE (reference sequence). CDR3: CASSLAGGGNTIYF. In nucleotides, the CDR3 is TGTGCCAGCAGCTTGGCCGGGGGAGGAAACACCATATATTTT.

This chain joins TRBV18 and TRBJ2-1; D is possibly TRBD1 (6 bases). The germline gives CDR1 KGHSH, CDR2 LQKENI. CDR3 length equals 15 residues. Deletions cut 1 base from V and 0 bases from J, with 7 bases between. For the CDR3, the DNA is TGTGCCAGCTCACCACGGACAGTCTCCTACAATGAGCAGTTCTTC. Its translation: CASSPRTVSYNEQFF.

The rearrangement joins TRBV20-1 to TRBJ1-1, with 7 bases matching TRBD1. The V gene's germline CDR1 is DFQATT and CDR2 SNEGSKA (reference sequence). CDR3 length: 11 amino acids. Trimming removed 4 bases from V and 8 bases from J; junction bases left unmatched: 4. The CDR3 bases are TGCAGTGCTAAGGACAGGTGGGAAGCTTTCTTT. This translates into CSAKDRWEAFF.

This rearrangement joins TRBV29-1 to TRBJ2-2, with D maybe TRBD2 (6 bases). Germline V CDR1 and CDR2: SQVTM, ANQGSEA. V dropped 5 bases and J dropped 0 bases, with 10 bases sitting between them. The CDR3 spans 14 residues. The CDR3 DNA reads as TGCAGCGTTAAGGGACTGTCGAACACCGGGGAGCTGTTTTTT. It is translated as CSVKGLSNTGELFF.

This clone was seen a single time. The chain uses TRBV19 and TRBJ1-2; TRBD1 agrees at 10 bases. Germline V gene lookup returns CDR1 LNHDA and CDR2 SQIVND (reference sequence). After removal of 5 bases from V and 1 base from J, the junction contained 7 bases not matched to a gene. The CDR3 loop spans 16 amino acids. The CDR3 is CASSPGTGAVNYGYTF. The CDR3 nucleotides are TGTGCCAGTAGTCCCGGGACAGGGGCCGTTAACTATGGCTACACCTTC.

In DNA, the CDR3 is TGCGCCAGCAGTTCTAAGATATCCACTGAAGCTTTCTTT. Protein product: CASSSKISTEAFF. The chain links TRBV5-1 to TRBJ1-1; unclear D gene. This CDR3 comprises 13 residues. V was shortened by 5 bases and J by 4 bases, with 12 bases between the two germline ends. Germline CDR1 is SGHRS and CDR2 is YFSETQ.

The chain links TRBV14 to TRBJ2-5, with 9 bases aligning to TRBD2. CDR1 and CDR2 (germline): SGHDN, FVKESK. With V trimmed by 4 bases and J by 1 base, 4 bases remained unmatched. CDR3 size: 15 residues. The CDR3 region has the DNA TGTGCCAGCAGCCTTAGCGGGGGACCCCAAGAGACCCAGTACTTC. This encodes CASSLSGGPQETQYF.

This chain connects TRBV6-5 to TRBJ2-3; 9 nucleotides line up with TRBD2. The CDR3 spans 13 residues. Losses at the gene ends were 7 bases for V and 4 bases for J; bases not matched to a gene: 3. Germline V lookup: CDR1 MNHEY, CDR2 SVGAGI. The CDR3 spells CASKRGGADTQYF. DNA of the CDR3: TGTGCCAGCAAGCGCGGGGGGGCAGATACGCAGTATTTT.

V is TRBV7-8 and J is TRBJ2-2; D perhaps matches TRBD1 (5 bases). Germline assignment: CDR1 SGHVS and CDR2 FQNEAQ. The CDR3 consists of 17 residues. V shed 5 bases and J shed 3 bases, with 19 bases lying between them. CDR3 sequence: CASSIPAAGSYTGELFF. The CDR3 nucleotides read TGTGCCAGCAGCATCCCTGCTGCAGGGTCCTACACCGGGGAGCTGTTTTTT.

The rearrangement joins TRBV5-6 to TRBJ1-1; no definite D call. The CDR3 is made up of 15 amino acids. Trimming shortened V by 0 bases and J by 0 bases, and 9 bases separated the two germline ends. The V gene's germline CDR1 is SGHDT and CDR2 YYEEEE. The CDR3 here is CASSLVGGLNTEAFF. DNA for the CDR3: TGTGCCAGCAGCTTGGTTGGAGGGCTGAACACTGAAGCTTTCTTT.

The chain is built from TRBV19 and TRBJ2-7, with 8 bases matching TRBD1. J lost 4 bases, V lost 11 bases, and 10 bases had no gene match. The CDR3 runs 13 residues. The germline V gene has CDR1 LNHDA and CDR2 SQIVND (reference sequence). CDR3 sequence (DNA): TGTGCCGCAGGAGACAGGGGAGTATACGAGCAGTACTTC. Amino acid sequence: CAAGDRGVYEQYF. The whole variable domain, filled in from reference TRBV19 and TRBJ2-7, reads DGGITQSPKYLFRKEGQNVTLSCEQNLNHDAMYWYRQDPGQGLRLIYYSQIVNDFQKGDIAEGYSVSREKKESFPLTVTSAQKNPTAFYLCAAGDRGVYEQYFGPGTRLTVT.

The rearrangement uses TRBV5-1 and TRBJ1-1; 7 bases line up with TRBD1. The CDR3 is 16 residues long. Per the germline V gene, CDR1 is SGHRS and CDR2 is YFSETQ. V was pared by 4 bases and J by 6 bases, with 15 bases of the junction left unmatched. In DNA, the CDR3 is TGCGCCAGCAGCGCGATCTCTGACAGGGTGGTCGCTGAAGCTTTCTTT. It specifies CASSAISDRVVAEAFF.

CDR3: CASSYELAGVQETQYF. CDR3 bases: TGTGCCAGCAGTTACGAGCTAGCGGGGGTTCAAGAGACCCAGTACTTC. The chain recombines TRBV6-2 or TRBV6-3 with TRBJ2-5, with 10 bases identical to TRBD2. Germline V lookup: CDR1 MNHEY, CDR2 SVGEGT. This CDR3 comprises 16 residues. V lost 2 bases to trimming and J lost 2 bases; unmatched junction nucleotides: 5.

The CDR3 nucleotides read TGTGCCAGCAGCATTAGCGGGGGGGCATACGAGCAGTACTTC. Amino acid sequence: CASSISGGAYEQYF. The rearrangement uses TRBV7-8 and TRBJ2-7; 11 positions match TRBD2. The germline CDR1 and CDR2 sequences are SGHVS and FQNEAQ. J was trimmed by 4 bases and V by 5 bases; bases with no gene match: 4. CDR3 size: 14 residues.

The chain recombines TRBV12-2 with TRBJ1-1; TRBD1, as called in the table, went unchecked against the DNA. TRBV12-2 is marked as a pseudogene. The CDR3 is made up of 10 amino acids. CDR3 in DNA: TGTGTTTCATCGAACACTGAAGCTTTCTTT. Amino acids: CVSSNTEAFF.

The V call is TRBV5-1, the J call TRBJ1-1; 8 nucleotides agree with TRBD1. The germline V gene has CDR1 SGHRS and CDR2 YFSETQ. The CDR3 spans 15 residues. Trimming took 2 bases from V and 5 from J; bases not matched to a gene: 8. This CDR3 is CASSLFGQGGTEAFF. The DNA for the CDR3 is TGCGCCAGCAGCTTATTCGGACAGGGCGGAACTGAAGCTTTCTTT.

The chain employs TRBV5-6 and TRBJ2-7, with a tentative D call TRBD2 (5 bases). Germline V gene lookup returns CDR1 SGHDT and CDR2 YYEEEE. The V and J ends lost 5 bases and 3 bases respectively, with 15 bases between them. The CDR3 loop spans 14 amino acids. CDR3: CASRTWGGLYEQYF. CDR3 DNA: TGTGCCAGCAGAACCTGGGGTGGACTCTACGAGCAGTACTTC.

The chain has TRBV4-3 and TRBJ2-7, with 7 positions matching TRBD1. J gave up 3 bases and V 4 bases, and 15 bases lay outside the gene matches. In germline, CDR1 is LGHNA, CDR2 YSLEER. CDR3 length: 17 residues. The CDR3 is CASSPDPGQAAGYEQYF. CDR3 bases: TGCGCCAGCAGCCCCGACCCCGGACAGGCCGCTGGCTACGAGCAGTACTTC.

This clone turned up a few times. The chain joins TRBV5-6 to TRBJ1-6, with unresolved D. The CDR3 totals 15 residues. V was clipped by 3 bases and J by 10 bases, with 17 bases between them. Germline V gives CDR1 SGHDT, CDR2 YYEEEE. CDR3 DNA: TGTGCCAGCAGCTCCACCGGTCCCCTCGGGTCACCCCTCCACTTT. Translation: CASSSTGPLGSPLHF.

This rearrangement joins TRBV6-5 to TRBJ2-7; TRBD2 agrees at 7 bases. Trimming cost V 6 bases and J 6 bases; bases outside gene matches: 11. Looked up from germline, CDR1 is MNHEY and CDR2 is SVGAGI. The CDR3 covers 14 residues. The CDR3 nucleotides are TGTGCCAGCAGGAAGCAGGCGGGGGTCTTCGAGCAGTACTTC. Translation: CASRKQAGVFEQYF.

The J gene is TRBJ2-7, the V gene TRBV29-1; possible D gene TRBD1, 6 bases. CDR1 and CDR2 from the germline V gene are SQVTM and ANQGSEA. This CDR3 contains 15 residues. Trimming pared 6 bases from V and 3 bases from J, leaving 21 bases between. CDR3 nucleotides: TGCAGCGTCTTTAGTACTGGCAGGGGAGACTACGAGCAGTACTTC. It specifies CSVFSTGRGDYEQYF.